The clone carrying this T cell receptor (beta chain) was detected a few times. Sequenced by immunoSEQ multiplex PCR; TCRdb stores in-frame clones only, minus some. The table has a few hundred thousand clones, roughly 88% seen once. This entry belongs to a study of blood T cell repertoires in COVID-19. With 4 bases clipped from V and 8 bases from J, the junction kept 6 bases outside the gene matches. In germline, CDR1 is LGHNA, CDR2 YNFKEQ. The length of the CDR3 is 15 residues. The clonotype comes from a man aged 25-40 years who had recovered from COVID-19. The J gene is TRBJ1-6, the V gene TRBV4-2; 9 bases align to TRBD1. The sequenced sample consisted of peripheral blood. The CDR3 is CASSLGQGRDSPLHF. CDR3 DNA: TGTGCCAGCAGCCTCGGACAGGGGAGGGATTCACCCCTCCACTTT.